This entry describes one T cell receptor (beta chain). Antigen unknown. The sample originates from a study of OX40 agonist ivuxolimab in advanced cancers. Points from the study as a whole: Within 6 weeks, CD4+ and CD8+ blood T cells expanded clonally at 0.1 to 3.0 mg/kg.

Some clones are missing from TCRdb's copy, which holds only in-frame ones; the method was immunoSEQ multiplex PCR. Counted here are about 67,000 clones, 75% to 85% occurring once; the ten biggest clones make up around 8.2%. There are 12 residues in the CDR3. The V gene's germline CDR1 is GTSNPN and CDR2 SVGIG (reference sequence). V was clipped by 5 bases and J by 7 bases, with 15 bases between them. V is TRBV30 and J is TRBJ2-7, with D possibly being TRBD2 (5 bases). The sequencing used CD4+ or CD8+ T cells sorted from blood, collected in a trial of the OX40 agonist ivuxolimab. This receptor was taken from an adult with an advanced solid tumor such as melanoma, head and neck, liver or kidney cancer. As DNA, the CDR3 is TGTGCCTGGCGGAGGCCTATTGGGGAGCAGTACTTC. Residues: CAWRRPIGEQYF.